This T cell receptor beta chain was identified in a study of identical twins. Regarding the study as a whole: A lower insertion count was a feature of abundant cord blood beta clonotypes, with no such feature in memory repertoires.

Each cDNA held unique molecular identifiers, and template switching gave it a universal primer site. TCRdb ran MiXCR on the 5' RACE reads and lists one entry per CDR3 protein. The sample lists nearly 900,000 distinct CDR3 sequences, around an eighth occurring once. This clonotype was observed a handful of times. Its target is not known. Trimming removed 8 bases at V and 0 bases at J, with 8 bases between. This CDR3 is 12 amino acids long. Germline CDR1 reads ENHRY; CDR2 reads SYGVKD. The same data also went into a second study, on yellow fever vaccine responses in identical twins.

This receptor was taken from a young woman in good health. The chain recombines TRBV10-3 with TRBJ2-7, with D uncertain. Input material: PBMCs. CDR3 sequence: CAISPGSYEQYF. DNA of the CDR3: TGTGCCATCTCTCCGGGCTCCTACGAGCAGTACTTC.